Presented here are 17 T cell receptor beta chains from one specimen sequenced in a study of PD-1 blockade in classical Hodgkin lymphoma. The time point was: cycle 4 day 1 (C4D1), after 6 weeks of nivolumab. Every single patient, without exception, relapsed after autologous stem cell transplantation, and brentuximab vedotin exposure varied. From thawed PBMCs, CD8+ T cells were isolated by magnetic negative selection. Profiled with immunoSEQ multiplex PCR; TCRdb holds only in-frame clones, not every one. The repertoire holds some 9,500 clones, with around 68% as singletons. Sample: CD8+ T cells from blood, taken before the fourth cycle of nivolumab. The receptor source for this set is a human donor with classical Hodgkin lymphoma.

This sequence joins TRBV9 and TRBJ1-1; tentatively, D is TRBD1 (6 bases). Germline lookup yields CDR1 SGDLS and CDR2 YYNGEE. The CDR3 has 14 amino acids. V shed 4 bases and J shed 5 bases, with 15 bases lying between them. CDR3 amino acids: CASSPSPGDTEAFF. The CDR3 nucleotides are TGTGCCAGCAGCCCTAGCCCAGGGGATACTGAAGCTTTCTTT.

The genes are TRBV2 and TRBJ1-5; unclear D gene. Per germline, CDR1 SNHLY and CDR2 FYNNEI. The ends were cut back, 5 bases at V and 7 bases at J, with 15 bases in the middle. The CDR3 has 14 amino acids. The DNA for the CDR3 is TGTGCCAGCAGTCCCCCGGAGGGCGGACAGCCCCAGCATTTT. This codes for CASSPPEGGQPQHF.

This clone appeared once. CDR3 nucleotide sequence: TGTGCCAGCAGCTTCATCAGCTACGAGCAGTACTTC. Amino acid sequence: CASSFISYEQYF. V and J are TRBV7-2 and TRBJ2-7; D gene uncertain. This CDR3 region has 12 residues. CDR1 and CDR2 from the germline V gene are SGHTA and FQGNSA. The germline V and J ends were trimmed by 3 bases and 3 bases, with 6 bases remaining between them.

The sample holds a few counts of this clone. This chain uses TRBV4-3 with TRBJ2-4; 7 positions match TRBD1. The CDR3 contains 15 residues. J lost 1 base, V lost 5 bases, and 5 bases had no gene match. CDR1 and CDR2 (germline): LGHNA, YSLEER. CDR3 DNA sequence: TGCGCCAGCAGCGTAACAGGGGATGCCAAAAACATTCAGTACTTC. It codes for CASSVTGDAKNIQYF.

The rearrangement joins TRBV6-1 to TRBJ1-1; D may be TRBD1 (5 bases). CDR1 and CDR2 from the germline V gene are MNHNS and SASEGT. The CDR3 extends over 12 amino acids. Trimming shortened V by 1 base and J by 11 bases, and 11 bases separated the two germline ends. The CDR3, as DNA: TGTGCCAGCAGTGAAGTCAGGGCTGTGGCTTTCTTT. Translation gives CASSEVRAVAFF.

This chain connects TRBV6-6 to TRBJ1-2, with 11 bases identical to TRBD1. Germline loops: CDR1 MNHNY, CDR2 SVGAGI (reference sequence). This CDR3 is 16 amino acids long. V shed 4 bases and J 5 bases; nucleotides not matched to a gene: 9. CDR3 sequence: CASSSGQGAVGYGYTF. The CDR3, as DNA: TGTGCCAGCAGTTCCGGACAGGGGGCTGTAGGATATGGCTACACCTTC.

The J gene is TRBJ2-3, the V gene TRBV19, with D perhaps TRBD1 or TRBD2 (5 bases each). CDR1 and CDR2 from the germline V gene are LNHDA and SQIVND (reference sequence). This CDR3 has 15 amino acids. The germline V and J ends were trimmed by 4 bases and 2 bases, with 13 bases remaining between them. CDR3 bases: TGTGCCAGTAGTAGGCGAGGGGCCAACACAGATACGCAGTATTTT. It translates to CASSRRGANTDTQYF.

The chain combines TRBV13 with TRBJ2-7; tentatively, D is TRBD1 (5 bases). The CDR3 totals 15 residues. CDR1 is PRHDT, CDR2 FYEKMQ, per germline (reference sequence). The V and J ends lost 3 bases and 2 bases respectively, with 14 bases between them. CDR3 coding DNA: TGTGCCAGCAGCTTCAGTGGGGCACGCGCCTACGAGCAGTACTTC. As protein: CASSFSGARAYEQYF.

CDR3 loop: CATSRVVFNEQFF. In DNA, the CDR3 is TGTGCCACCAGCAGAGTAGTTTTCAATGAGCAGTTCTTC. V and J are TRBV15 and TRBJ2-1, with D unclear. Germline V gene lookup returns CDR1 LNHNV and CDR2 YYDKDF (reference sequence). The CDR3 runs 13 residues. Trimming took off 1 base at V and 6 bases at J, with 7 bases between the two ends.

This clone came up a few times. This sample includes further DNA sequences coding for the same CDR3. V is TRBV2 and J is TRBJ2-7; no clear D gene. CDR3 length: 11 residues. V lost 5 bases to trimming and J lost 3 bases, with 5 bases between them. Germline V gene sequence: CDR1 SNHLY, CDR2 FYNNEI. The CDR3 DNA is TGTGCCAGCAGTTCCGGCTACGAGCAGTACTTC. Translation gives CASSSGYEQYF.

The genes are TRBV5-5 and TRBJ1-5, with 8 bases matching TRBD1. CDR3 length: 18 amino acids. Trimming removed 5 bases from V and 0 bases from J; junction bases left unmatched: 13. Germline CDR1 and CDR2: SGHKS and YYEKEE (reference sequence). The CDR3, as DNA: TGTGCCAGCAGTTCCGGGACAGGCTCACCTTATAGCAATCAGCCCCAGCATTTT. This gives the protein CASSSGTGSPYSNQPQHF.

This clone was seen a few times. The V and J genes are TRBV30 and TRBJ1-4; D is unresolved. V dropped 5 bases and J dropped 0 bases, with 10 bases sitting between them. Germline CDR1 GTSNPN, CDR2 SVGIG (reference sequence). The CDR3 length is 14 residues. The CDR3 nucleotides are TGTGCCTGGGATCCCGACTCAACTAATGAAAAACTGTTTTTT. Residues: CAWDPDSTNEKLFF.

The gene calls are TRBV6-5 and TRBJ2-7; the match to TRBD1 covers 8 bases. After removal of 5 bases from V and 2 bases from J, the junction contained 8 bases not matched to a gene. Germline CDR1 is MNHEY and CDR2 is SVGAGI. The CDR3 has 15 residues. CDR3 amino acids: CASSPPRTGTYEQYF. In nucleotides, the CDR3 is TGTGCCAGCAGTCCTCCGAGGACAGGGACCTACGAGCAGTACTTC.

V gene TRBV7-8 combines with J gene TRBJ2-1, with 11 positions matching TRBD2. With 4 bases clipped from V and 4 bases from J, the junction kept 3 bases outside the gene matches. The CDR3 is 15 amino acids. Germline CDR1 and CDR2: SGHVS and FQNEAQ. CDR3 coding DNA: TGTGCCAGCAGCTCCGGGACTAGCGGTTACAATGAGCAGTTCTTC. It is translated as CASSSGTSGYNEQFF.

The chain combines TRBV11-2 with TRBJ2-7; a weak D match, TRBD2 (6 bases). Germline V CDR1 and CDR2: SGHAT, FQNNGV. CDR3 length equals 14 residues. Deletions cut 5 bases from V and 0 bases from J, with 11 bases between. The CDR3 protein is CASSPRGSSYEQYF. DNA of the CDR3: TGTGCCAGCAGCCCTCGGGGGAGCTCCTACGAGCAGTACTTC.

This rearrangement joins TRBV28 to TRBJ1-2; maybe TRBD1 (5 bases). In germline, CDR1 is MDHEN, CDR2 SYDVKM. This CDR3 region has 14 residues. Trimming cost V 2 bases and J 0 bases, with 7 bases left between them. Written as DNA, the CDR3 is TGTGCCAGCAGTTTAGACAGAACTAACTATGGCTACACCTTC. This translates into CASSLDRTNYGYTF.

This clone has a handful of counts. The V gene is TRBV5-8, the J gene TRBJ1-2; D remains ambiguous. The CDR3 totals 13 residues. Germline V gives CDR1 SGHTS, CDR2 YDEGEE. V was trimmed by 2 bases and J by 6 bases, leaving 11 bases between them. The CDR3 reads CASSFITLDGYTF. The CDR3 DNA sequence: TGTGCCAGCAGCTTCATAACATTAGATGGCTACACCTTC.